Below, 26 T cell receptor beta chains from the same sample are listed, as sequenced in a study of OX40 agonist ivuxolimab in advanced cancers. The repertoire was sequenced with immunoSEQ multiplex PCR; TCRdb's copy has only in-frame clones and lacks some. The data contain around 42,000 clones, 88% of them singletons. Here the sequenced sample was CD4+ or CD8+ T cells sorted from blood, taken in a trial of the OX40 agonist ivuxolimab. Source of these receptors: an adult with an advanced solid tumor such as melanoma, head and neck, liver or kidney cancer.

The CDR3 DNA follows: TGTGCCAGCAGCGGGAGCGGGAGGGCCGGGAATGAGCAGTTCTTC. As protein: CASSGSGRAGNEQFF. The rearrangement joins TRBV9 to TRBJ2-1; 10 nucleotides line up with TRBD2. The CDR3 totals 15 residues. V lost 3 bases and J lost 7; bases outside the gene matches: 7. CDR1 is SGDLS, CDR2 YYNGEE, per germline.

This chain uses TRBV10-3 with TRBJ2-7; 9 nucleotides align to TRBD1. CDR1 and CDR2 (germline): ENHRY, SYGVKD. The CDR3 spans 13 residues. Trimming took 6 bases from V and 2 from J; bases not matched to a gene: 2. In DNA form, the CDR3 reads TGTGCCATCAGGACAGGGGGTACCTACGAGCAGTACTTC. This translates into CAIRTGGTYEQYF.

The sample holds one count of this clone. The rearrangement uses TRBV6-5 and TRBJ2-7, with 10 bases aligning to TRBD1. This CDR3 is built from 13 residues. CDR1 and CDR2 (germline): MNHEY, SVGAGI. J gave up 5 bases and V 4 bases, and 2 bases lay outside the gene matches. CDR3 in DNA: TGTGCCAGCAGTTTGGGACAGGGGAACGAGCAGTACTTC. Protein: CASSLGQGNEQYF.

The rearrangement uses TRBV27 and TRBJ1-1; weak D call: TRBD1 (5 bases). CDR1 is MNHEY and CDR2 is SMNVEV in the germline V gene (reference sequence). The CDR3 extends over 13 amino acids. Trimming took off 4 bases at V and 8 bases at J, with 14 bases between the two ends. The chain's CDR3 is CASSYGGQAEAFF. CDR3 sequence (DNA): TGTGCCAGCAGTTACGGGGGTCAGGCGGAAGCTTTCTTT.

This clone was detected only once. The chain's CDR3 is CASRLSRALEHGEQYF. For the CDR3, the DNA is TGTGCCAGCAGATTAAGCCGGGCCCTGGAACACGGCGAGCAGTACTTC. This sequence joins TRBV28 and TRBJ2-7; D gene ambiguous. From germline, CDR1 is MDHEN and CDR2 SYDVKM. CDR3 length equals 16 residues. The V end was cut by 6 bases, the J end by 6 bases, with 24 bases between.

CDR3: CAAAGGNTEAFF. The CDR3 nucleotides are TGTGCAGCCGCTGGAGGGAACACTGAAGCTTTCTTT. The chain has TRBV2 and TRBJ1-1, with unresolved D. The CDR3 covers 12 residues. In germline, CDR1 is SNHLY, CDR2 FYNNEI.

This clone has only a few counts. The chain is built from TRBV27 and TRBJ2-1; perhaps TRBD1 as D (6 bases). The germline gives CDR1 MNHEY, CDR2 SMNVEV (reference sequence). The CDR3 contains 13 residues. V lost 7 bases and J lost 8, with 15 bases in between. CDR3 protein: CASKGDVLHEQFF. The CDR3 coding sequence is TGTGCCAGCAAGGGGGACGTCCTCCATGAGCAGTTCTTC.

This clone was found once. The rearrangement links TRBV29-1 to TRBJ2-1; 7 bases fit TRBD2. CDR1 SQVTM and CDR2 ANQGSEA come from the germline V gene. J gave up 4 bases and V 0 bases, and 9 bases lay outside the gene matches. The CDR3 spans 16 residues. CDR3 protein: CSVEELASGIYNEQFF. The CDR3 DNA reads as TGCAGCGTTGAAGAGCTCGCTAGCGGAATATACAATGAGCAGTTCTTC.

The V and J genes are TRBV7-9 and TRBJ1-1; 10 nucleotides match TRBD1. CDR1 and CDR2 (germline): SEHNR, FQNEAQ (reference sequence). The CDR3 runs to 12 residues. V shed 8 bases, J shed 4 bases, and the junction held 1 base outside the gene matches. The CDR3 is CASRDRGTEAFF. CDR3 in DNA: TGTGCCAGCCGGGACAGGGGCACTGAAGCTTTCTTT.

The chain links TRBV29-1 to TRBJ2-3; 8 bases are a match to TRBD2. V shed 3 bases and J 1 base; nucleotides not matched to a gene: 15. Germline V CDR1 and CDR2: SQVTM, ANQGSEA. The CDR3 extends over 18 amino acids. CDR3 sequence reads: CSVEGSGTPGYGTDTQYF. DNA for the CDR3: TGCAGCGTTGAGGGTAGCGGGACTCCGGGATACGGCACAGATACGCAGTATTTT.

This clone was seen just once. The chain employs TRBV14 and TRBJ2-3; unclear D gene. V was pared by 1 base and J by 5 bases, with 7 bases between. Germline loops: CDR1 SGHDN, CDR2 FVKESK. This CDR3 is 13 amino acids long. CDR3 DNA: TGTGCCAGCAGCCAAGGGCGCCAAGATACGCAGTATTTT. Its translation: CASSQGRQDTQYF.

This clone occurred a few times. V gene TRBV19 combines with J gene TRBJ1-1; D remains unclear. V lost 3 bases and J 1 base, leaving 9 bases between the germline ends. The CDR3 has 14 residues. CDR1 is LNHDA and CDR2 is SQIVND in the germline V gene (reference sequence). CDR3 DNA: TGTGCCAGTAGTATGCTCATGGGGAACACTGAAGCTTTCTTT. Translation gives CASSMLMGNTEAFF.

V usage is TRBV9 and J usage is TRBJ2-2, with 7 nucleotides matching TRBD1. The CDR3 extends over 16 amino acids. The germline V gene encodes CDR1 SGDLS and CDR2 YYNGEE. J gave up 3 bases and V 3 bases, and 8 bases lay outside the gene matches. CDR3 in amino acids: CASSAPGQTYTGELFF. DNA for the CDR3: TGTGCCAGCAGCGCGCCGGGACAGACCTACACCGGGGAGCTGTTTTTT.

This rearrangement joins TRBV28 to TRBJ2-1; 8 bases are a match to TRBD2. The CDR3 sequence is 15 residues long. V was pared by 5 bases and J by 2 bases, with 5 bases of the junction left unmatched. Germline CDR1 and CDR2: MDHEN and SYDVKM. The CDR3 region has the DNA TGTGCCAGCAGTGGAACGGGACTAGCCTACAATGAGCAGTTCTTC. This sequence encodes CASSGTGLAYNEQFF.

The V call is TRBV29-1, the J call TRBJ2-1, with 9 nucleotides matching TRBD2. Losses at the gene ends were 6 bases for V and 3 bases for J; bases not matched to a gene: 6. The CDR3 loop spans 14 amino acids. Looked up from germline, CDR1 is SQVTM and CDR2 is ANQGSEA. The chain's CDR3 is CSVVAGVGYNEQFF. In DNA form, the CDR3 reads TGCAGCGTAGTAGCGGGAGTGGGCTACAATGAGCAGTTCTTC.

The gene calls are TRBV29-1 and TRBJ2-7, with TRBD2 as a possible D gene (5 bases). Germline V gene lookup returns CDR1 SQVTM and CDR2 ANQGSEA. The germline V and J ends were trimmed by 6 bases and 3 bases, with 18 bases remaining between them. The CDR3 contains 14 residues. The CDR3 nucleotides are TGCAGCGTCGTTCCTAGAGGGAGAGGCTACGAGCAGTACTTC. This translates into CSVVPRGRGYEQYF.

CDR3 sequence (DNA): TGTGCCAGCAGCTTAGAGCGGACCTACGAGCAGTACTTC. Translated: CASSLERTYEQYF. The chain recombines TRBV11-1 with TRBJ2-7; possibly TRBD2 for D (5 bases). The CDR3 is made up of 13 amino acids. The germline CDR1 and CDR2 sequences are SGHAT and FQDESV (reference sequence). V dropped 1 base and J dropped 2 bases, with 6 bases sitting between them.

This chain joins TRBV4-1 and TRBJ2-7, with a possible D match to TRBD2 (6 bases). V was shortened by 5 bases and J by 4 bases, with 21 bases between the two germline ends. Germline V lookup: CDR1 MGHRA, CDR2 YSYEKL. The CDR3 runs to 16 residues. The CDR3 spells CASSNSARGGLYEQYF. CDR3 DNA: TGCGCCAGCAGCAACTCAGCGAGAGGAGGACTATACGAGCAGTACTTC.

This chain links TRBV15 with TRBJ1-5, with a tentative D call TRBD1 (5 bases). The CDR3 length is 17 residues. Trimming removed 3 bases at V and 0 bases at J, with 15 bases between. Germline values: CDR1 LNHNV, CDR2 YYDKDF (reference sequence). This CDR3 is CATSRGDREYSNQPQHF. The CDR3 region has the DNA TGTGCCACCAGCAGGGGGGACCGGGAATATAGCAATCAGCCCCAGCATTTT.

V and J are TRBV14 and TRBJ2-7; unclear D gene. Germline V gene sequence: CDR1 SGHDN, CDR2 FVKESK. V dropped 1 base and J dropped 2 bases, with 9 bases sitting between them. The CDR3 runs to 14 residues. CDR3 loop: CASSQGGRAYEQYF. In DNA, the CDR3 is TGTGCCAGCAGCCAAGGAGGTAGAGCCTACGAGCAGTACTTC. Variable domain in full (rest from reference TRBV14 and TRBJ2-7): EAGVTQFPSHSVIEKGQTVTLRCDPISGHDNLYWYRRVMGKEIKFLLHFVKESKQDESGMPNNRFLAERTGGTYSTLKVQPAELEDSGVYFCASSQGGRAYEQYFGPGTRLTVT.

This clone was detected once. The gene calls are TRBV28 and TRBJ2-4; tentative D call: TRBD2 (6 bases). Germline V CDR1 and CDR2: MDHEN, SYDVKM. The CDR3 runs to 16 residues. V was cut by 3 bases and J by 3 bases, with 15 bases left in between. The CDR3 bases are TGTGCCAGCAGTTTGCCCGGGACTGTGTTCAAAAACATTCAGTACTTC. Its translation is CASSLPGTVFKNIQYF.

This clone has just a few counts. J is TRBJ2-2 and V is TRBV27; the match to TRBD2 covers 7 bases. Per germline, CDR1 MNHEY and CDR2 SMNVEV (reference sequence). V trimming: 4 bases; J trimming: 5 bases; junction bases outside the gene matches: 10. The CDR3 totals 16 residues. In nucleotides, the CDR3 is TGTGCCAGCAGTTGGGGGGGAGGGCCGGGAACCGGGGAGCTGTTTTTT. This translates into CASSWGGGPGTGELFF.

The J gene is TRBJ2-5, the V gene TRBV19; no clear D gene. This CDR3 is built from 14 residues. Germline CDR1 LNHDA, CDR2 SQIVND (reference sequence). Trimming removed 3 bases at V and 5 bases at J, with 13 bases between. As DNA, the CDR3 is TGTGCCAGTAGTATGGGTTTGGTGCGGGAGACCCAGTACTTC. Its protein product is CASSMGLVRETQYF.

This chain uses TRBV25-1 with TRBJ2-7, with unresolved D. Germline CDR1 reads MGHDK; CDR2 reads SYGVNS. This CDR3 is 12 amino acids long. Trimming removed 3 bases from V and 7 bases from J, with 10 bases in between. The CDR3 region has the DNA TGTGCCAGCAGTGATATGACGACAGAGCAGTACTTC. Translated, it gives CASSDMTTEQYF.

The chain has TRBV5-4 and TRBJ2-7; 8 bases are shared with TRBD1. CDR1 SGHNT and CDR2 YYREEE come from the germline V gene (reference sequence). Losses at the gene ends were 4 bases for V and 4 bases for J; bases not matched to a gene: 7. The CDR3 consists of 14 residues. The CDR3 loop reads CASSTGTGGYEQYF. CDR3 nucleotides: TGTGCCAGCAGCACCGGGACAGGCGGTTACGAGCAGTACTTC.

The V and J genes are TRBV30 and TRBJ2-3, with D possibly being TRBD2 (6 bases). Germline assignment: CDR1 GTSNPN and CDR2 SVGIG (reference sequence). The CDR3 is 16 residues long. V was clipped by 0 bases and J by 5 bases, with 18 bases between them. In DNA, the CDR3 is TGTGCCTGGAGTGTAGGCGCGGGATCAGTTGGAGATACGCAGTATTTT. This encodes CAWSVGAGSVGDTQYF.